These T cell receptor beta chains were read from a single sample in a study of cytomegalovirus exposure and HLA in healthy donors. Here immunoSEQ multiplex PCR was the method, and the copy in TCRdb shows in-frame clones only, minus some. Found here are roughly 90,000 clones, around 85% of them singletons; the top ten hold around 20%. The specimen was PBMCs. Source of these receptors: a man between 18 and 29 years old in good health and CMV-seropositive. Both conserved end residues are part of each CDR3. Fields, in order: clone size, D gene, V gene, J gene, CDR3 DNA, CDR3 protein. D genes are given only for firm matches. The size of a clone is reported for some rows only, either as once, few or many, or as a class for expanded clones.

NA	NA	TRBV4-1	TRBJ2-2	TGCGCCAGCAGCCAAGACGGGGACATCACCGGGGAGCTGTTTTTT	CASSQDGDITGELFF
NA	TRBD1	TRBV25-1	TRBJ1-4	TGTGCCAGCCGAAGACAGGGGAATAATGAAAAACTGTTTTTT	CASRRQGNNEKLFF
once	TRBD1	TRBV5-1	TRBJ1-4	TGCGCCAGCAGCTTGGGACAGGGCAATGAAAAACTGTTTTTT	CASSLGQGNEKLFF
once	NA	TRBV28	TRBJ1-1	TGTGCCAGCAGCGCCGGGAGCCTCCTAGGGGCTGAAGCTTTCTTT	CASSAGSLLGAEAFF
NA	TRBD1	TRBV6-5	TRBJ1-4	TGTGCCAGCAGTTCCTCGGGACAGGGTTATGAAAAACTGTTTTTT	CASSSSGQGYEKLFF
NA	NA	TRBV6-5	TRBJ1-2	TGTGCCAGCAGTTACGGCCAAAACTATGGCTACACCTTC	CASSYGQNYGYTF
NA	TRBD1	TRBV18	TRBJ1-1	TGTGCCAGCTCACCACCAGACAGGGCTGAAGCTTTCTTT	CASSPPDRAEAFF
NA	NA	TRBV15	TRBJ1-2	TGTGCCACCAGCAGAGATCGACTTGACGAACAGGGTAATGGCTACACCTTC	CATSRDRLDEQGNGYTF
NA	NA	TRBV11-2	TRBJ2-2	TGTGCCAGCAGCTTACAGGACACCGGGGAGCTGTTTTTT	CASSLQDTGELFF
NA	NA	TRBV5-1	TRBJ2-1	TGCGCCAGCAGCCTAGACAGCAATGAGCAGTTCTTC	CASSLDSNEQFF
NA	NA	TRBV28	TRBJ1-5	TGTGCCAGCAGTCCCACAGGGTCTCAGCCCCAGCATTTT	CASSPTGSQPQHF
NA	TRBD2	TRBV10-3	TRBJ2-1	TGTGCCATCCGTCCGACTAGCGGGGACGACAATGAGCAGTTCTTC	CAIRPTSGDDNEQFF
NA	NA	TRBV4-2	TRBJ2-5	TGTGCCAGCAGCCAAGATAGGGGGGGAATAGAGACCCAGTACTTC	CASSQDRGGIETQYF
NA	NA	TRBV4-1	TRBJ1-1	TGCGCCAGCAGCCCGCCAATCGGGGGGACTGAAGCTTTCTTT	CASSPPIGGTEAFF
NA	TRBD1	TRBV6-6	TRBJ1-1	TGTGCCAGCAGTCCCAGGACAGGGGAAGGAAGTACTGAAGCTTTCTTT	CASSPRTGEGSTEAFF
NA	NA	TRBV2	TRBJ2-5	TGTGCCAGCAGTGGGACAGTCCAAGAGACCCAGTACTTC	CASSGTVQETQYF
NA	TRBD1	TRBV6-1	TRBJ1-2	TGTGCCAGCAGGGGTTCAGGGGGGGGCTACACCTTC	CASRGSGGGYTF
NA	TRBD1	TRBV27	TRBJ2-7	TGTGCCAGCAGTTTGACAGGGGACGAGCAGTACTTC	CASSLTGDEQYF
NA	NA	TRBV9	TRBJ2-5	TGTGCCAGCAGCGTAGGAACAGGATACCAAGAGACCCAGTACTTC	CASSVGTGYQETQYF
NA	TRBD2	TRBV7-3	TRBJ2-1	TGTGCCAGCAGCTTAAAGGCGGGAGGGCCAAATGAGCAGTTCTTC	CASSLKAGGPNEQFF
NA	TRBD2	TRBV7-6	TRBJ2-1	TGTGCCAGCAGGGGCGGGAGCTCCTACAATGAGCAGTTCTTC	CASRGGSSYNEQFF
NA	NA	TRBV5-4	TRBJ2-1	TGTGCCGTACAAGCTGCTCTCGGGGATGAGCAGTTCTTC	CAVQAALGDEQFF
NA	NA	TRBV10-3	TRBJ2-1	TGTGCCAGCAGTGCAGATTACAATGAGCAGTTCTTC	CASSADYNEQFF
NA	TRBD2	TRBV18	TRBJ2-1	TGTGCCAGCTCATCCGCCGCTAGCGGGGTGTACAATGAGCAGTTCTTC	CASSSAASGVYNEQFF
once	TRBD2	TRBV2	TRBJ2-1	TGTGCCAGCAGCCCCGGGACTAGCGGGGACAATGAGCAGTTCTTC	CASSPGTSGDNEQFF
few	NA	TRBV6-4	TRBJ2-1	TGTGCCAGCAGCCCTTGGGGCGGTCCCTACAATGAGCAGTTCTTC	CASSPWGGPYNEQFF
NA	NA	TRBV28	TRBJ2-2	TGTGCCAGTAATACAAACACCGGGGAGCTGTTTTTT	CASNTNTGELFF
NA	TRBD2	TRBV11-2	TRBJ2-3	TGTGCCAGCAGCCCCCCGGGACTAGCGGTAGATACGCAGTATTTT	CASSPPGLAVDTQYF
NA	TRBD2	TRBV27	TRBJ2-7	TGTGCCAGCAGTTTACGGGAGGGGTACGAGCAGTACTTC	CASSLREGYEQYF
NA	TRBD1	TRBV5-4	TRBJ2-5	TGTGCCAGCAGCTTGGGACAGGGAAGATCGCTAGGAGAGACCCAGTACTTC	CASSLGQGRSLGETQYF
NA	TRBD2	TRBV11-2	TRBJ2-1	TGTGCCAGCAGCTTAGTGAGCGGGACCCCCTACAATGAGCAGTTCTTC	CASSLVSGTPYNEQFF
NA	NA	TRBV5-4	TRBJ2-5	TGTGCCAGCAGCTTGTTTACTAGGGAAGAGACCCAGTACTTC	CASSLFTREETQYF
NA	NA	TRBV9	TRBJ2-2	TGTGCCAGCAGCGAGGGGGTCACATACACCGGGGAGCTGTTTTTT	CASSEGVTYTGELFF
NA	TRBD1	TRBV11-2	TRBJ2-7	TGTGCCAGCAGCTTACTCTCCGGGACAGGCTACGAGCAGTACTTC	CASSLLSGTGYEQYF
NA	NA	TRBV28	TRBJ1-5	TGTGCCAGCAGTTTCCACCGCACTGAGGGGGTTGATCAGCCCCAGCATTTT	CASSFHRTEGVDQPQHF
NA	TRBD1	TRBV4-1	TRBJ1-4	TGCGCCAGCAGCCAAGATATACAGGGGCGGAATGAAAAACTGTTTTTT	CASSQDIQGRNEKLFF
NA	TRBD1	TRBV27	TRBJ2-3	TGTGCCAGCAGACAACAGGGGACGCTCAGTCGGAATACGCAGTATTTT	CASRQQGTLSRNTQYF
few	NA	TRBV10-1	TRBJ2-1	TGCGCCAGCTCCCGGGTCCTTGACGATGAGCAGTTCTTC	CASSRVLDDEQFF
NA	NA	TRBV7-2	TRBJ2-5	TGTGCCAGCAGCTCTAGGGAGCCTTTTAGGCTCATCCAAGAGACCCAGTACTTC	CASSSREPFRLIQETQYF
few	TRBD1	TRBV27	TRBJ2-7	TGTGCCAGCAGTCCAGTTCCCGGGACAGGGAGACTCGAGCAGTACTTC	CASSPVPGTGRLEQYF
NA	NA	TRBV9	TRBJ2-5	TGTGCCAGCAGCCGGCAGGGGATCCAAGAGACCCAGTACTTC	CASSRQGIQETQYF
NA	TRBD1	TRBV19	TRBJ1-2	TGTGCCAGTAGTATCGGTAGGGGGCTAAGGGATGGCTACACCTTC	CASSIGRGLRDGYTF
NA	NA	TRBV7-3	TRBJ2-5	TGTGCCAGCAGCCCATGGACTGGGGAGACCCAGTACTTC	CASSPWTGETQYF
NA	NA	TRBV5-4	TRBJ1-1	TGTGCCAGCAGCTTGCCGGGGATGAACACTGAAGCTTTCTTT	CASSLPGMNTEAFF
once	NA	TRBV6-1	TRBJ1-4	TGTGCCAGCGGGGGCGAGGCTTGGGAAAAACTGTTTTTT	CASGGEAWEKLFF
NA	NA	TRBV6-5	TRBJ1-5	TGTGCCAGCAGTGTGGACAGAAATCAGCCCCAGCATTTT	CASSVDRNQPQHF
NA	NA	TRBV5-1	TRBJ1-2	TGCGCCAGCAGACAGGGCCCGGGGGGCTACACCTTC	CASRQGPGGYTF
NA	TRBD2	TRBV6-1	TRBJ2-5	TGTGCCACCCTTCGGCTAGCGGGAAACGAGACCCAGTACTTC	CATLRLAGNETQYF